This T cell receptor (beta chain) was captured by sequencing in a study of blood T cell repertoires in COVID-19. Across the whole study: Acute and convalescent COVID-19 samples came from the United States, Italy and Spain. PBMCs, B-cell-depleted T cells, or T cells were the source of the cDNA or gDNA that made up the material.

Source study methods: Reference gene primers were amplified, and this amplification served to estimate nucleated cell counts. Libraries were prepared by immunoSEQ multiplex PCR; TCRdb keeps only in-frame clonotypes and omits some of them. V and J calls and clone size are given by that table; D and trimming were obtained from the DNA. The repertoire holds tens of thousands of clones, with around 90% as singletons. The Seattle patients joined while their infection was active and were tracked longitudinally afterward. This CDR3 has 18 amino acids. CDR1 and CDR2 (germline): PRHDT, FYEKMQ (reference sequence). V gave up 0 bases and J gave up 0 bases; unmatched junction bases: 8.

The sequenced sample consisted of peripheral blood. This chain joins TRBV13 and TRBJ1-3, with 7 positions matching TRBD1. This receptor was taken from a man aged 35 to 55 with COVID-19, enrolled during active disease. The CDR3 nucleotides are TGTGCCAGCAGCTTAGGGACAGGGAACTACCGCTCTGGAAACACCATATATTTT. It translates to CASSLGTGNYRSGNTIYF.